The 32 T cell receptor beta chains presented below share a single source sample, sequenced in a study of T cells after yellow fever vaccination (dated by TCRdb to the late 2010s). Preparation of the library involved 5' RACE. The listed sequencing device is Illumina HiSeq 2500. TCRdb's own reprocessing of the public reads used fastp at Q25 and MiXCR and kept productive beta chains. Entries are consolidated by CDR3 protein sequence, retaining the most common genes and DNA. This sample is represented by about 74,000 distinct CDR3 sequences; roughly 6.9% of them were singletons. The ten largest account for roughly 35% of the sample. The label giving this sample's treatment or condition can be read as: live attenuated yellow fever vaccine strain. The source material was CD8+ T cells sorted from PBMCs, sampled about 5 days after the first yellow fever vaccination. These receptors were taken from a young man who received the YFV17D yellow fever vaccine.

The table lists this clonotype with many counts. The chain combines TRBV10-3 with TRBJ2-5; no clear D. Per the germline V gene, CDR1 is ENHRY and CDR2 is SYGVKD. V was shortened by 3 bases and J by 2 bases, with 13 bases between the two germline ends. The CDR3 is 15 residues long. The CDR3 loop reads CAISEVKVTQETQYF. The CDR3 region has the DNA TGTGCCATCAGTGAAGTAAAAGTCACTCAAGAGACCCAGTACTTC.

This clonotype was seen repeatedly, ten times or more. The chain's CDR3 is CASSLYGQGEGYTF. Written as DNA, the CDR3 is TGTGCCAGCAGTTTATACGGACAGGGGGAGGGCTACACCTTC. The rearrangement joins TRBV28 to TRBJ1-2; 10 bases line up with TRBD1. The CDR3 consists of 14 residues. Germline CDR1 is MDHEN and CDR2 is SYDVKM. The trim removed 1 base at V and 8 bases at J, leaving 4 bases unmatched.

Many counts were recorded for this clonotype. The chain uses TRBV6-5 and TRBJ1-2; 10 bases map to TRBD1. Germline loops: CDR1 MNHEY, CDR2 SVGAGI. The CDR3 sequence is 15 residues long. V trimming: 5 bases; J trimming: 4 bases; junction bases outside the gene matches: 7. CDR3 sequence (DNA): TGTGCCAGCAGTACCGGGACAGGGGAGGGCTATGGCTACACCTTC. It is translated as CASSTGTGEGYGYTF.

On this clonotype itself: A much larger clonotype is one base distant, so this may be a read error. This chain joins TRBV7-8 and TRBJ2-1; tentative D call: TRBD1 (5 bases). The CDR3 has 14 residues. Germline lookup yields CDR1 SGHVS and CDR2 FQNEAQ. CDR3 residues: CASSFSDIRNDQFF. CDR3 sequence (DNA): TGTGCCAGCAGCTTCTCGGACATACGCAATGATCAGTTCTTC. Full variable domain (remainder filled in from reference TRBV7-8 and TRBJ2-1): GAGVSQSPRYKVAKRGQDVALRCDPISGHVSLFWYQQALGQGPEFLTYFQNEAQLDKSGLPSDRFFAERPEGSVSTLKIQRTQQEDSAVYLCASSFSDIRNDQFFGPGTRLTVL.

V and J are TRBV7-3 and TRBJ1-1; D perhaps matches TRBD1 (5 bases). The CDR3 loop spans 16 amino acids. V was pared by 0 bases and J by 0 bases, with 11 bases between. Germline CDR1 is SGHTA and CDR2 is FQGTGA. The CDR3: CASSLTPAGMNTEAFF. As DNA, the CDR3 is TGTGCCAGCAGCTTAACGCCAGCAGGGATGAACACTGAAGCTTTCTTT.

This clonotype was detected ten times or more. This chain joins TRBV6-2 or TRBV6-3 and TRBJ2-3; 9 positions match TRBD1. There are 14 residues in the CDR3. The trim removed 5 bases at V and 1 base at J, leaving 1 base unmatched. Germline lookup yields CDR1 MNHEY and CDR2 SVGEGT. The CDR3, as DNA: TGTGCCAGCAGTAGGGACAGGGGCACAGATACGCAGTATTTT. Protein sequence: CASSRDRGTDTQYF.

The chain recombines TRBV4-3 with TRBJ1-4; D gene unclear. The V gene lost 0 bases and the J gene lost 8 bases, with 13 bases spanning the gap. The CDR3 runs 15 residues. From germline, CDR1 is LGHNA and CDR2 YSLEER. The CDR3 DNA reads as TGCGCCAGCAGCCAAGATACCCCACTGGGGGAAAAACTGTTTTTT. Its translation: CASSQDTPLGEKLFF.

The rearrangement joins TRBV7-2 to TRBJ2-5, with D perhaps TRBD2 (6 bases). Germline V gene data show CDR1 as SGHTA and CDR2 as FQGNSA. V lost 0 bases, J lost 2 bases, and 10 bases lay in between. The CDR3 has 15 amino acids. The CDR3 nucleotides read TGTGCCAGCAGCTTAGCGGGGGGAGAACAAGAGACCCAGTACTTC. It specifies CASSLAGGEQETQYF.

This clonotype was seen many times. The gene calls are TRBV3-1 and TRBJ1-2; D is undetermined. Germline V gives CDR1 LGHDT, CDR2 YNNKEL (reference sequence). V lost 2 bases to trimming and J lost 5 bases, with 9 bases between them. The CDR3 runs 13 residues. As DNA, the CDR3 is TGTGCCAGCAGCCAAACCGTGGAGTATGGCTACACCTTC. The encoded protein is CASSQTVEYGYTF.

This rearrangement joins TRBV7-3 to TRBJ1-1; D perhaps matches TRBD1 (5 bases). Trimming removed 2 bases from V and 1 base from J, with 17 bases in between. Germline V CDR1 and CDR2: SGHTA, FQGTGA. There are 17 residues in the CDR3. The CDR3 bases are TGTGCCAGCAGCTTATTTACGTCTCGGACACCGAACACTGAAGCTTTCTTT. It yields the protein CASSLFTSRTPNTEAFF.

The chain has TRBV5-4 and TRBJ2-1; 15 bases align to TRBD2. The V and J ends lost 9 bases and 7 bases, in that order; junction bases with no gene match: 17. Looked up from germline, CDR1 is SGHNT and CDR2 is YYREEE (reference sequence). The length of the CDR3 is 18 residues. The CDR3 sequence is CAIPKRTSGGAVFNEQFF. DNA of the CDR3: TGTGCCATTCCAAAGCGGACTAGCGGGGGGGCGGTATTTAATGAGCAGTTCTTC.

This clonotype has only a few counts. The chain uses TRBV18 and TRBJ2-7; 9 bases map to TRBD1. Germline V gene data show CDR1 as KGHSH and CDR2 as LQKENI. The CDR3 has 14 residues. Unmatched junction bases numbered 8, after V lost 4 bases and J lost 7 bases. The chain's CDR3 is CASSRWTGVQEQYV. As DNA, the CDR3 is TGTGCCAGCTCACGTTGGACAGGGGTTCAGGAGCAGTACGTC.

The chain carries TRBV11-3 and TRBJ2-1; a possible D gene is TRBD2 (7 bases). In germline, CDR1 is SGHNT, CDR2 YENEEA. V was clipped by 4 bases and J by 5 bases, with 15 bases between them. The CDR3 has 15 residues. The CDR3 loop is CASSSSGGGNNEQFF. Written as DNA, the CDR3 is TGTGCCAGCAGCTCGTCCGGCGGGGGCAACAATGAGCAGTTCTTC.

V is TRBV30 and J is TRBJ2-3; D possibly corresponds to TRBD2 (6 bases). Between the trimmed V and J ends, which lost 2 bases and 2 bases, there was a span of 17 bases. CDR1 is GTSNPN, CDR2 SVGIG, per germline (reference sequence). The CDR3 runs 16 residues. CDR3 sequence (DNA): TGTGCCTGGAGTCCCGGAGTAGCGGCTCTCACAGATACGCAGTATTTT. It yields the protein CAWSPGVAALTDTQYF.

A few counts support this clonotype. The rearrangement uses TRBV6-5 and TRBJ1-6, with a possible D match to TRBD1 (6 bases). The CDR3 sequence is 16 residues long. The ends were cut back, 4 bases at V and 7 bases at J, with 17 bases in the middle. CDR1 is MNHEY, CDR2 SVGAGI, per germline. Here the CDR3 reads CASSSMTGLYNSPLHF. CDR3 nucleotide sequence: TGTGCCAGCAGTTCGATGACAGGACTGTACAATTCACCCCTCCACTTT.

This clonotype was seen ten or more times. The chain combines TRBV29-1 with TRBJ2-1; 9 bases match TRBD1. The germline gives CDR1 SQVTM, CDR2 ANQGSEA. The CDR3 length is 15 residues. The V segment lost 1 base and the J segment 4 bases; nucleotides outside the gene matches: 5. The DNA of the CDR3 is TGCAGCGTTGAAGGGAGGGACAGGGTTTACAATGAGCAGTTCTTC. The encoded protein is CSVEGRDRVYNEQFF.

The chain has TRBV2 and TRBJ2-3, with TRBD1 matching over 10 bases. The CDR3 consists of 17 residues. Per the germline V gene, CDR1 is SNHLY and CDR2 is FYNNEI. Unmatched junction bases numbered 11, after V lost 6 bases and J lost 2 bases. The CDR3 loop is CASREPGGTGVTDTQYF. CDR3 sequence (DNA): TGTGCCAGCAGGGAGCCGGGTGGGACAGGGGTCACAGATACGCAGTATTTT.

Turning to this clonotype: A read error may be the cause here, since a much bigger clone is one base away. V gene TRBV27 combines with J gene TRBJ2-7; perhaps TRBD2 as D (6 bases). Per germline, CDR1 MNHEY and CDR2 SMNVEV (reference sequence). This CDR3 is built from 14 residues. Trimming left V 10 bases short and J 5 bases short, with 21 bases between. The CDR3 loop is CATGSGERLHEQYV. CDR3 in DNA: TGTGCCACCGGTTCGGGGGAGCGACTCCACGAGCAGTACGTC.

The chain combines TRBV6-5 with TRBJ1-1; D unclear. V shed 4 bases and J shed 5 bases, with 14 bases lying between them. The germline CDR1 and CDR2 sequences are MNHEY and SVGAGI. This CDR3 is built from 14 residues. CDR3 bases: TGTGCCAGCAGTTTGGGCAGCCAACAGACTGAAGCTTTCTTT. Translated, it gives CASSLGSQQTEAFF.

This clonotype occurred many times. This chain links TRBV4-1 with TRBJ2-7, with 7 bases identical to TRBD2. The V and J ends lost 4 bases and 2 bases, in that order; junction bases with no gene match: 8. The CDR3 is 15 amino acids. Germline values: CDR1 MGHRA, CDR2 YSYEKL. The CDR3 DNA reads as TGCGCCAGCAGCCGGACAAGCGGGGCCGCCTACGAGCAGTACTTC. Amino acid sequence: CASSRTSGAAYEQYF.

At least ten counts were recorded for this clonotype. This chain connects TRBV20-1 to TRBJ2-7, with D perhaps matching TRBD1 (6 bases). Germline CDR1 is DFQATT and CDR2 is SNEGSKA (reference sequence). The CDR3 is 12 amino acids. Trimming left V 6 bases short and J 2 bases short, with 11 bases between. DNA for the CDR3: TGCAGTGCCCGGAAGGGGGCCTACGAGCAGTACTTC. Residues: CSARKGAYEQYF.

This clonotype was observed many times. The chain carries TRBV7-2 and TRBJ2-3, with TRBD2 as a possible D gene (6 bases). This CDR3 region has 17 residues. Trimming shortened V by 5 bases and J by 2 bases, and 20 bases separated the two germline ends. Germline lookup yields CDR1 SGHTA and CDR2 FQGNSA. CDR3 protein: CASSPKLALPSTDTQYF. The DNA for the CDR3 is TGTGCCAGCAGCCCCAAACTAGCTTTGCCTTCCACAGATACGCAGTATTTT.

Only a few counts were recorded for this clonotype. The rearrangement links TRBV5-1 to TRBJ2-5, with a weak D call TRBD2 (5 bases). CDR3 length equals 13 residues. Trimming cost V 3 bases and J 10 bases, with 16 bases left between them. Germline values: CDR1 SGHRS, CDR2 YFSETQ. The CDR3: CASSSSLAEVQYF. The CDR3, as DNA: TGCGCCAGCAGCTCGAGTCTCGCGGAGGTCCAGTACTTC.

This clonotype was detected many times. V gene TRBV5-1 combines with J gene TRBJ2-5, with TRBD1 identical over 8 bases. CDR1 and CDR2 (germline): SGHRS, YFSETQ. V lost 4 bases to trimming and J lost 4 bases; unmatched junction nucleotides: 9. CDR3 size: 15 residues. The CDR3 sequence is CASSPRGLESETQYF. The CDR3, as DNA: TGCGCCAGCAGCCCCAGGGGGCTCGAGTCAGAGACCCAGTACTTC.

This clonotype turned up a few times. In nucleotides, the CDR3 is TGTGCCAGCAGTTTATCCCGGACAGGGCGTTGGGAGCAGTACTTC. This encodes CASSLSRTGRWEQYF. The chain recombines TRBV28 with TRBJ2-7; 8 bases are shared with TRBD1. Trimming at V came to 1 base and at J to 7 bases, leaving 9 bases not matched to a gene. Germline CDR1 reads MDHEN; CDR2 reads SYDVKM. The CDR3 covers 15 residues.

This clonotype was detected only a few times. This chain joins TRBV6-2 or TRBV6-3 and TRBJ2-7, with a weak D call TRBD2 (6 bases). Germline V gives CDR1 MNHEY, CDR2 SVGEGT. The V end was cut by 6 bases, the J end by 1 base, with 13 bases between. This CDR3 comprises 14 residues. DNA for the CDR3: TGTGCCAGCAGCGTCTCCAGCGGGTCCTACGAGCAGTACTTC. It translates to CASSVSSGSYEQYF.

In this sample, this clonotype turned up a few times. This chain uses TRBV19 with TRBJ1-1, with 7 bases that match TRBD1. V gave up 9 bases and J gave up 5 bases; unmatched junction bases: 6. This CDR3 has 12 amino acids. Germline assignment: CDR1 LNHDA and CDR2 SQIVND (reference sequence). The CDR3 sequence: CASQTGRTEAFF. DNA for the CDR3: TGTGCCAGCCAGACAGGGCGAACTGAAGCTTTCTTT.

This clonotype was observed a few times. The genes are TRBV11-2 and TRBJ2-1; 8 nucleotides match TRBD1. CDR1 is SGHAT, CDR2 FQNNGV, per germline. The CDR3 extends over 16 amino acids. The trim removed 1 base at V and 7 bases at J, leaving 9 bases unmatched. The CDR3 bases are TGTGCCAGCAGCTTAGTCTGGACAGGGAAGAAGAATGAGCAGTTCTTC. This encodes CASSLVWTGKKNEQFF.

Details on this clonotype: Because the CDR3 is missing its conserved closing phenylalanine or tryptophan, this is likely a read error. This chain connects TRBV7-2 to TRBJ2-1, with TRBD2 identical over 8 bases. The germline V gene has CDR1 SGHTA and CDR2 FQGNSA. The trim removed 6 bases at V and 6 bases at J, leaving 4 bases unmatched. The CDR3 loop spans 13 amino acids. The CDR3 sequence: CASRPTSGNEQFL. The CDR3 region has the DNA TGTGCCAGCAGACCCACTAGCGGCAATGAGCAGTTCCTC.

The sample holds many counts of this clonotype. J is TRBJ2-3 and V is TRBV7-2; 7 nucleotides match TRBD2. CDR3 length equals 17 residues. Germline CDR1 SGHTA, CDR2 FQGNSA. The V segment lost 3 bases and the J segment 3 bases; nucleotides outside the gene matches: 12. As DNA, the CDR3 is TGTGCCAGCAGCTTCATGACTAGCCCTTTTGGGACAGATACGCAGTATTTT. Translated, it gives CASSFMTSPFGTDTQYF.

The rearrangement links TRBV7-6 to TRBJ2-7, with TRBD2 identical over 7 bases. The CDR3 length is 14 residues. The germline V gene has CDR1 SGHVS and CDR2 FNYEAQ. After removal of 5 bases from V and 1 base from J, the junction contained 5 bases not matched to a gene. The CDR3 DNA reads TGTGCCAGCAGCCTATCGGGGGGTTCCTACGAGCAGTACGTC. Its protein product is CASSLSGGSYEQYV.

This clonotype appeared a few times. Written as DNA, the CDR3 is TGTGCCAGCAGCGGTGCTATCGCCTACGAGCAGTACTTC. It is translated as CASSGAIAYEQYF. The chain carries TRBV5-4 and TRBJ2-7; D gene uncertain. The CDR3 is 13 amino acids. Per the germline V gene, CDR1 is SGHNT and CDR2 is YYREEE (reference sequence). Trimming removed 4 bases from V and 2 bases from J, with 10 bases in between.